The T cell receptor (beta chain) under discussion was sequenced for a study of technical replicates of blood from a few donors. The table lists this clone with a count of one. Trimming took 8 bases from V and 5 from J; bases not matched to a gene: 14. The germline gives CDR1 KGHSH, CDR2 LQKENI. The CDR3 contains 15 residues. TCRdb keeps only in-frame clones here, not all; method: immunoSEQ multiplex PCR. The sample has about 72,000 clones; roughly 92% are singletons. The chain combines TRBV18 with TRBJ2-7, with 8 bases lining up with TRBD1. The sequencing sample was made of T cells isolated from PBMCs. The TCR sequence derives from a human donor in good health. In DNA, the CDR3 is TGTGCCAGCCATCCTTCCGGGACAGGACGCGACGAGCAGTACTTC. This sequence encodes CASHPSGTGRDEQYF. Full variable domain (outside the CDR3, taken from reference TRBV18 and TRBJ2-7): NAGVMQNPRHLVRRRGQEARLRCSPMKGHSHVYWYRQLPEEGLKFMVYLQKENIIDESGMPKERFSAEFPKEGPSILRIQQVVRGDSAAYFCASHPSGTGRDEQYFGPGTRLTVT.